One and the same sample provided the 29 T cell receptor beta chains below, sequenced in a study of identical twins (dated by TCRdb to the mid-2010s). The protocol used for the library was 5' RACE. Sequencing used an Illumina HiSeq 2000. TCRdb handled the public reads itself, with Q25 trimming in fastp and clone calling in MiXCR, and kept productive beta chains. Here each entry gathers all rows of one CDR3 protein and keeps the most common genes and DNA. The sample table contains 700,000 or so distinct CDR3 sequences; only one count was recorded for around 20% of them. The ten largest make up about 4.3% of the sample. In addition, the sample was reused for a study of T cells expressing NK-cell markers.

The sample comprised PBMCs. The receptors shown here come from a woman aged 18-35 years in good health.

The genes are TRBV6-6 and TRBJ1-2; D unresolved. The germline V gene encodes CDR1 MNHNY and CDR2 SVGAGI (reference sequence). Trimming took 10 bases from V and 8 from J, leaving 14 bases between them. The CDR3 has 11 residues. This CDR3 is CAISDGRGYTF. The CDR3 DNA is TGTGCCATCTCCGACGGTAGGGGCTACACCTTC.

This clonotype turned up a few times. J is TRBJ2-1 and V is TRBV5-1, with D perhaps matching TRBD2 (6 bases). V was trimmed by 4 bases and J by 13 bases, leaving 12 bases between them. The CDR3 consists of 11 residues. CDR1 is SGHRS, CDR2 YFSETQ, per germline. The CDR3 sequence is CASSAGGRQFF. Here the CDR3 DNA reads TGCGCCAGCAGCGCCGGGGGTCGTCAGTTCTTC.

This chain joins TRBV19 and TRBJ1-1, with D unclear. The CDR3 is made up of 12 amino acids. V shed 3 bases and J shed 7 bases, with 9 bases lying between them. CDR1 and CDR2 (germline): LNHDA, SQIVND (reference sequence). CDR3 nucleotide sequence: TGTGCCAGTAGTATGGCGGATATTGAAGCTTTCTTT. This translates into CASSMADIEAFF.

The table lists this clonotype with a few counts. V is TRBV20-1 and J is TRBJ2-7; 9 bases are shared with TRBD1. Germline V gene data show CDR1 as DFQATT and CDR2 as SNEGSKA (reference sequence). J gave up 2 bases and V 3 bases, and 5 bases lay outside the gene matches. The CDR3 totals 14 residues. CDR3 bases: TGCAGTGCTAGCTCGGGACAGGGAACCTACGAGCAGTACTTC. Amino acids: CSASSGQGTYEQYF.

Only a few counts were recorded for this clonotype. The genes are TRBV10-3 and TRBJ2-5, with 7 bases lining up with TRBD2. The germline V gene has CDR1 ENHRY and CDR2 SYGVKD. J was trimmed by 5 bases and V by 3 bases; bases with no gene match: 3. There are 13 residues in the CDR3. The CDR3 is CAISEVLAETQYF. The CDR3 DNA follows: TGTGCCATCAGTGAAGTACTAGCGGAGACCCAGTACTTC.

The chain uses TRBV9 and TRBJ2-7; 7 bases are a match to TRBD1. The ends lost 6 bases at V and 0 bases at J; junction bases unmatched: 3. This CDR3 has 13 amino acids. CDR1 is SGDLS and CDR2 is YYNGEE in the germline V gene. CDR3: CASNAGGSYEQYF. The CDR3 DNA sequence: TGTGCCAGCAACGCAGGGGGCTCCTACGAGCAGTACTTC.

This clonotype was seen only a few times. The J gene is TRBJ1-2, the V gene TRBV29-1; D perhaps matches TRBD1 (5 bases). Between the trimmed V and J ends, which lost 4 bases and 0 bases, there was a span of 9 bases. Germline V gene sequence: CDR1 SQVTM, CDR2 ANQGSEA. The CDR3 spans 13 residues. In DNA, the CDR3 is TGCAGCGTTGTGAGGGGCCCTAACTATGGCTACACCTTC. Amino acids: CSVVRGPNYGYTF.

This clonotype occurred a few times. This chain uses TRBV20-1 with TRBJ2-1; 11 positions match TRBD2. Germline trimming cut 6 bases from V and 5 bases from J; bases unmatched to any gene: 9. In germline, CDR1 is DFQATT, CDR2 SNEGSKA (reference sequence). This CDR3 comprises 15 residues. The CDR3 loop is CSAKTSGMSHNEQFF. DNA for the CDR3: TGCAGTGCGAAGACTAGCGGGATGTCCCACAATGAGCAGTTCTTC.

The V gene is TRBV9, the J gene TRBJ2-1, with a weak D call TRBD2 (5 bases). Germline values: CDR1 SGDLS, CDR2 YYNGEE. V was shortened by 3 bases and J by 7 bases, with 11 bases between the two germline ends. The CDR3 is 13 amino acids. The CDR3, as DNA: TGTGCCAGCAGCGCAGCTCGGAGGAATGAGCAGTTCTTC. The encoded protein is CASSAARRNEQFF.

The chain combines TRBV7-9 with TRBJ2-1, with 9 bases aligning to TRBD1. Germline V gene data show CDR1 as SEHNR and CDR2 as FQNEAQ (reference sequence). The J segment lost 6 bases and the V segment lost 6 bases, leaving 9 bases of the junction unmatched. The CDR3 has 15 residues. CDR3 DNA: TGTGCCAGCAGTTTGCCGGGACAGGGTCCCAATGAGCAGTTCTTC. This codes for CASSLPGQGPNEQFF. Variable domain in full (rest from reference TRBV7-9 and TRBJ2-1): DTGVSQNPRHKITKRGQNVTFRCDPISEHNRLYWYRQTLGQGPEFLTYFQNEAQLEKSRLLSDRFSAERPKGSFSTLEIQRTEQGDSAMYLCASSLPGQGPNEQFFGPGTRLTVL.

The rearrangement links TRBV3-1 to TRBJ2-3, with 7 bases matching TRBD2. The germline gives CDR1 LGHDT, CDR2 YNNKEL (reference sequence). V gave up 4 bases and J gave up 2 bases; unmatched junction bases: 9. The CDR3 extends over 16 amino acids. CDR3 region: CASSRAGAIDTDTQYF. CDR3 nucleotide sequence: TGTGCCAGCAGCCGGGCGGGAGCGATCGACACAGATACGCAGTATTTT.

The chain recombines TRBV6-1 with TRBJ2-7, with D hard to call. Trimming stripped 6 bases from V and 1 base from J, with 13 bases between. There are 14 residues in the CDR3. The germline gives CDR1 MNHNS, CDR2 SASEGT. The DNA of the CDR3 is TGTGCCAGCAGCCATGGTGGTAGGTCCTACGAGCAGTACTTC. Translated: CASSHGGRSYEQYF.

The rearrangement joins TRBV7-2 to TRBJ2-7; D unresolved. The CDR3 runs to 15 residues. Between the trimmed V and J ends, which lost 5 bases and 2 bases, there was a span of 16 bases. Germline-derived CDR1 and CDR2 are SGHTA and FQGNSA. CDR3 sequence reads: CASSPDTPRPYEQYF. CDR3 DNA sequence: TGTGCCAGCAGCCCAGACACCCCGAGGCCCTACGAGCAGTACTTC.

The CDR3 here is CASSLGGASPREQYF. CDR3 DNA sequence: TGTGCCAGCAGCTTAGGGGGGGCGTCCCCGAGGGAGCAGTACTTC. This chain uses TRBV7-2 with TRBJ2-7; the D call may be TRBD1 or TRBD2 (6 bases each). The CDR3 is 15 residues long. The V and J ends lost 1 base and 7 bases respectively, with 17 bases between them. CDR1 and CDR2 from the germline V gene are SGHTA and FQGNSA. The full variable domain, with the rest looked up from reference TRBV7-2 and TRBJ2-7, is GAGVSQSPSNKVTEKGKDVELRCDPISGHTALYWYRQSLGQGLEFLIYFQGNSAPDKSGLPSDRFSAERTGGSVSTLTIQRTQQEDSAVYLCASSLGGASPREQYFGPGTRLTVT.

The chain combines TRBV5-1 with TRBJ2-7; TRBD2 aligns across 12 bases. The V and J ends lost 4 bases and 4 bases, in that order; junction bases with no gene match: 6. The CDR3 consists of 15 residues. Germline CDR1 and CDR2: SGHRS and YFSETQ. DNA for the CDR3: TGCGCCAGCAGCACAGGACTAGCGGGAACTTACGAGCAGTACTTC. Residues: CASSTGLAGTYEQYF.

This clonotype was seen a handful of times. The J gene is TRBJ1-4, the V gene TRBV5-5; possible D gene TRBD1, 6 bases. Germline values: CDR1 SGHKS, CDR2 YYEKEE (reference sequence). This CDR3 region has 14 residues. Trimming cost V 4 bases and J 2 bases, with 9 bases left between them. Here the CDR3 DNA reads TGTGCCAGCAGCATGGACAGTACTAATGAAAAACTGTTTTTT. It specifies CASSMDSTNEKLFF.

Within the sample, this clonotype is medium-sized. The chain employs TRBV25-1 and TRBJ1-4; perhaps TRBD1 as D (6 bases). In germline, CDR1 is MGHDK, CDR2 SYGVNS. V was pared by 9 bases and J by 4 bases, with 15 bases between. The CDR3 extends over 14 amino acids. The chain's CDR3 is CARYKDSVNEKLFF. In DNA, the CDR3 is TGTGCCAGATACAAGGACAGTGTTAATGAAAAACTGTTTTTT. Based on the CDR3 plus reference TRBV25-1 and TRBJ1-4, the full variable domain is EADIYQTPRYLVIGTGKKITLECSQTMGHDKMYWYQQDPGMELHLIHYSYGVNSTEKGDLSSESTVSRIRTEHFPLTLESARPSHTSQYLCARYKDSVNEKLFFGSGTQLSVL.

The chain uses TRBV7-2 and TRBJ2-1, with 9 bases matching TRBD2. V trimming: 0 bases; J trimming: 6 bases; junction bases outside the gene matches: 9. The CDR3 covers 17 residues. Germline V gene lookup returns CDR1 SGHTA and CDR2 FQGNSA. The CDR3 sequence: CASSLALAGTMGNEQFF. For the CDR3, the DNA is TGTGCCAGCAGCTTAGCGCTAGCGGGGACCATGGGCAATGAGCAGTTCTTC.

This chain joins TRBV27 and TRBJ2-7; 9 bases map to TRBD1. This CDR3 spans 15 amino acids. Unmatched junction bases numbered 9, after V lost 5 bases and J lost 4 bases. Germline V gives CDR1 MNHEY, CDR2 SMNVEV (reference sequence). CDR3 DNA sequence: TGTGCCAGCAGTGTCACAGGGGGCGGAGGGTACGAGCAGTACTTC. Its translation: CASSVTGGGGYEQYF.

This clonotype was recorded at least ten times. CDR3 amino acids: CASSQVGTGGGEQYF. CDR3 nucleotides: TGTGCCAGCAGCCAAGTCGGGACAGGGGGCGGCGAGCAGTACTTC. The chain links TRBV4-2 to TRBJ2-7, with TRBD1 matching over 12 bases. CDR1 and CDR2 from the germline V gene are LGHNA and YNFKEQ. The J segment lost 6 bases and the V segment lost 1 base, leaving 4 bases of the junction unmatched. The CDR3 totals 15 residues.

The V call is TRBV9, the J call TRBJ2-7; 9 bases agree with TRBD2. This CDR3 comprises 16 residues. With 4 bases clipped from V and 3 bases from J, the junction kept 11 bases outside the gene matches. The germline V gene has CDR1 SGDLS and CDR2 YYNGEE. CDR3 DNA: TGTGCCAGCAGCTCCCGCGGTAGCGGGGGTCTCTACGAGCAGTACTTC. This encodes CASSSRGSGGLYEQYF.

This clonotype was observed many times. The chain couples TRBV9 to TRBJ1-4, with D maybe TRBD1 (5 bases). Trimming pared 0 bases from V and 6 bases from J, leaving 9 bases between. CDR3 size: 14 residues. Germline values: CDR1 SGDLS, CDR2 YYNGEE. The CDR3 bases are TGTGCCAGCAGCGTAGGAGGGGCCCATGAAAAACTGTTTTTT. It encodes CASSVGGAHEKLFF. The variable domain in full, completed from reference TRBV9 and TRBJ1-4, reads DSGVTQTPKHLITATGQRVTLRCSPRSGDLSVYWYQQSLDQGLQFLIQYYNGEERAKGNILERFSAQQFPDLHSELNLSSLELGDSALYFCASSVGGAHEKLFFGSGTQLSVL.

In this sample, this clonotype turned up a few times. V usage is TRBV27 and J usage is TRBJ2-3; 8 nucleotides align to TRBD1. The V gene's germline CDR1 is MNHEY and CDR2 SMNVEV (reference sequence). CDR3 length: 16 amino acids. The V gene end was trimmed by 6 bases and the J gene end by 2 bases; junction bases not matched to a gene: 10. The chain's CDR3 is CASSHFPGGNTDTQYF. For the CDR3, the DNA is TGTGCCAGCAGCCATTTCCCAGGGGGCAACACAGATACGCAGTATTTT.

V is TRBV5-5 and J is TRBJ2-7; either TRBD1 or TRBD2 may supply D (5 bases each). The V and J ends lost 4 bases and 2 bases respectively, with 16 bases between them. CDR1 is SGHKS and CDR2 is YYEKEE in the germline V gene (reference sequence). The CDR3 extends over 15 amino acids. The CDR3 DNA sequence: TGTGCCAGCAGCGGGACGTTTGACAGCGCCTACGAGCAGTACTTC. It codes for CASSGTFDSAYEQYF.

There are a few counts of this clonotype. V and J are TRBV7-2 and TRBJ2-3; tentative D call: TRBD1 (6 bases). The germline V gene encodes CDR1 SGHTA and CDR2 FQGNSA. CDR3 length: 12 amino acids. Trimming took 4 bases from V and 9 from J, leaving 11 bases between them. Written as DNA, the CDR3 is TGTGCCAGCAGCTCGGACAGAGGGACGCAGTATTTT. Amino acid sequence: CASSSDRGTQYF.

The rearrangement links TRBV12-3 or TRBV12-4 to TRBJ2-1; D remains ambiguous. V lost 0 bases, J lost 8 bases, and 23 bases lay in between. The CDR3 sequence is 18 residues long. As DNA, the CDR3 is TGTGCCAGCAGTTTAGCGCCCCGGGCCCGACCCGGGTTCTATGAGCAGTTCTTC. This gives the protein CASSLAPRARPGFYEQFF.

The V gene is TRBV27, the J gene TRBJ2-7, with 8 nucleotides matching TRBD2. The CDR3 sequence is 15 residues long. Germline assignment: CDR1 MNHEY and CDR2 SMNVEV (reference sequence). With V trimmed by 2 bases and J by 3 bases, 6 bases remained unmatched. The CDR3 DNA reads TGTGCCAGCAGTTTAACAACTAGCGGCCTCTACGAGCAGTACTTC. Protein product: CASSLTTSGLYEQYF.

CDR3 nucleotides: TGCAGTGCCCCCAGCCATCTCCCCCCAGAGACCCAGTACTTC. Amino acid sequence: CSAPSHLPPETQYF. The chain carries TRBV20-1 and TRBJ2-5; D gene unclear. Trimming shortened V by 6 bases and J by 4 bases, and 18 bases separated the two germline ends. This CDR3 is 14 amino acids long. The germline gives CDR1 DFQATT, CDR2 SNEGSKA (reference sequence).

This clonotype came up a few times. V usage is TRBV29-1 and J usage is TRBJ2-1; 9 bases are a match to TRBD2. Trimming at V came to 4 bases and at J to 10 bases, leaving 5 bases not matched to a gene. The CDR3 runs 12 residues. Germline lookup yields CDR1 SQVTM and CDR2 ANQGSEA. The CDR3 DNA follows: TGCAGCGTTGTGGGCGGGAGGGTGGAGCAGTTCTTC. Its translation is CSVVGGRVEQFF.